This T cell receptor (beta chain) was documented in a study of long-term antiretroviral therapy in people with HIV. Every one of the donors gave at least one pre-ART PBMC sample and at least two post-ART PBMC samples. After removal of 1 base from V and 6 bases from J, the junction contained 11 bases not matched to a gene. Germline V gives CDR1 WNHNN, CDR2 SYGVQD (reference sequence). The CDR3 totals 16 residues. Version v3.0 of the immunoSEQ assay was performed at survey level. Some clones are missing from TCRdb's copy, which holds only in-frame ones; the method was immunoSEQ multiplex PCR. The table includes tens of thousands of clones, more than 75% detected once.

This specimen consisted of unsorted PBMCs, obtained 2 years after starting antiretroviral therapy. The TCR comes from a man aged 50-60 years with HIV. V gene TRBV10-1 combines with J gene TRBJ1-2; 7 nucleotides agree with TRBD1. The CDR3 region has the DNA TGCGCCAGCAGTGAGTTACCGACAGGGAACATCAATGGCTACACCTTC. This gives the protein CASSELPTGNINGYTF.